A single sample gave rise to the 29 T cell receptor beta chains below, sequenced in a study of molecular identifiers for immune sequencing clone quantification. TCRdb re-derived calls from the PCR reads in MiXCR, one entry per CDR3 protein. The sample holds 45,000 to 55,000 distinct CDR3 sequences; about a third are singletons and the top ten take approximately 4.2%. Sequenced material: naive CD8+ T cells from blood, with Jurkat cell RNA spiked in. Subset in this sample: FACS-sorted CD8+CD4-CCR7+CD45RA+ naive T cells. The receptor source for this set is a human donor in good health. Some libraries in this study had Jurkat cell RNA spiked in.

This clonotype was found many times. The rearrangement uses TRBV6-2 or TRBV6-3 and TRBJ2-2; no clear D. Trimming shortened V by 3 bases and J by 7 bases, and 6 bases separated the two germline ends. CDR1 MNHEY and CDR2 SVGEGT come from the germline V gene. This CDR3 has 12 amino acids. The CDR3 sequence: CASSYWNGELFF. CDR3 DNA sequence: TGTGCCAGCAGTTATTGGAACGGGGAGCTGTTTTTT.

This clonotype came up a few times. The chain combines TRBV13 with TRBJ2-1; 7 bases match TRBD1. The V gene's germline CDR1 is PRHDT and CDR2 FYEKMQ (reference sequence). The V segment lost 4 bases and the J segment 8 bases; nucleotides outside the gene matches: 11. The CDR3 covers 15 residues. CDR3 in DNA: TGTGCCAGCAGCTCAGGCAGGGGGTCGAGGGATGAGCAGTTCTTC. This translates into CASSSGRGSRDEQFF.

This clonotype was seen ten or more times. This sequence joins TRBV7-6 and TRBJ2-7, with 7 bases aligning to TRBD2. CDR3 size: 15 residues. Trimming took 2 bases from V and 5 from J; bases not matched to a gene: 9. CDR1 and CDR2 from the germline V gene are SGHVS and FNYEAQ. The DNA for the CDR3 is TGTGCCAGCAGCTTAAGGGCTAGCGGCTACGACGAGCAGTACTTC. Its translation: CASSLRASGYDEQYF.

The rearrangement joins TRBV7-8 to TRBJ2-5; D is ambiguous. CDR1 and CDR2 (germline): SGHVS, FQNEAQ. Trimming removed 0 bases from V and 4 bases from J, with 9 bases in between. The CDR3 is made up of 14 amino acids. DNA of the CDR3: TGTGCCAGCAGCTTAGCAACAGATCGAGAGACCCAGTACTTC. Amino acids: CASSLATDRETQYF.

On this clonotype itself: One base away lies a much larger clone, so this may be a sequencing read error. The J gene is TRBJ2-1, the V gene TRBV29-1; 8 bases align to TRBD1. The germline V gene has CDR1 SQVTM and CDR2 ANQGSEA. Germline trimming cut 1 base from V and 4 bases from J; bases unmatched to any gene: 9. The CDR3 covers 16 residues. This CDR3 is CSVEVGTGGSYNEQFF. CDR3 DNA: TGCAGCGTTGAAGTGGGTACAGGGGGAAGTTACAATGAGCAGTTCTTC.

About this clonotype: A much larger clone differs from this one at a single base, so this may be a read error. DNA for the CDR3: TGTGCCAGCAGTCTAAGGGGGAGTACCTACGAGCAGTACTTC. Translating it yields CASSLRGSTYEQYF. The V gene is TRBV28, the J gene TRBJ2-7, with a weak D call TRBD1 (6 bases). The V end was cut by 5 bases, the J end by 2 bases, with 13 bases between. Germline V gene lookup returns CDR1 MDHEN and CDR2 SYDVKM. The CDR3 consists of 14 residues.

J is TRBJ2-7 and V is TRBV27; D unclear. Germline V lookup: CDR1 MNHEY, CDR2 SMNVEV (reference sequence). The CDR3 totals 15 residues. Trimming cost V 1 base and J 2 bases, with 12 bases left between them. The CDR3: CASSLWGGRPYEQYF. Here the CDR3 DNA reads TGTGCCAGCAGTTTATGGGGTGGCCGGCCCTACGAGCAGTACTTC.

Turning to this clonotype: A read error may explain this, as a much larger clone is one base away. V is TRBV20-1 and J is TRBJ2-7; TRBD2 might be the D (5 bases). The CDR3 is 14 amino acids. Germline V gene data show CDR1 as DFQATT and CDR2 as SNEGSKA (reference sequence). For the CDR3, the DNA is TGCGGTGCTAGAAGCTCGGGATTCTCCTACGAGCAGTACTTC. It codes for CGARSSGFSYEQYF.

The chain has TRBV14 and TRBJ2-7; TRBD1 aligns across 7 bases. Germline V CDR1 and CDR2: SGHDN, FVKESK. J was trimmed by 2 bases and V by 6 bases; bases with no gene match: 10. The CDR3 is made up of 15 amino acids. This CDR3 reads CASRQSGGWTYEQYF. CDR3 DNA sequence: TGTGCCAGCAGACAGTCAGGGGGATGGACCTACGAGCAGTACTTC.

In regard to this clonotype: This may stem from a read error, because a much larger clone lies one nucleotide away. CDR3 DNA: TGTGCCAGCAGCAGGGACTACAATGAGCAGTTCTTC. Amino acid sequence: CASSRDYNEQFF. V gene TRBV7-9 combines with J gene TRBJ2-1; D not certain. V was clipped by 5 bases and J by 3 bases, with 5 bases between them. Germline CDR1 is SEHNR and CDR2 is FQNEAQ (reference sequence). CDR3 length: 12 amino acids. Full variable domain (missing parts from reference TRBV7-9 and TRBJ2-1): DTGVSQNPRHKITKRGQNVTFRCDPISEHNRLYWYRQTLGQGPEFLTYFQNEAQLEKSRLLSDRFSAERPKGSFSTLEIQRTEQGDSAMYLCASSRDYNEQFFGPGTRLTVL.

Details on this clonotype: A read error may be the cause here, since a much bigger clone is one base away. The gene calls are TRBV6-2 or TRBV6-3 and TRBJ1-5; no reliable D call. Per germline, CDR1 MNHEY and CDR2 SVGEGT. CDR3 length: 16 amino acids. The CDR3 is CASSYAGHYSTQPQHF. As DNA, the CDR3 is TGTGCCAGCAGTTACGCCGGTCACTATAGCACTCAGCCCCAGCATTTT.

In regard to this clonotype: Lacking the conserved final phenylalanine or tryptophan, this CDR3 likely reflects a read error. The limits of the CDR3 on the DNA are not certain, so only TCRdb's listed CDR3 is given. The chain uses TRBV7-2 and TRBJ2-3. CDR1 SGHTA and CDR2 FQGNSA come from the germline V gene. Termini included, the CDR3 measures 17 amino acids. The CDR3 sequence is CASSLVSTASSTDTQNL.

CDR3 bases: TGCGCCAGCAGCCTGGGAATGAGAAGCAATCAGCCCCAGCATTTT. Its protein is CASSLGMRSNQPQHF. The chain is built from TRBV4-1 and TRBJ1-5; D not resolved. The CDR3 runs 15 residues. Germline V lookup: CDR1 MGHRA, CDR2 YSYEKL. The V gene lost 4 bases and the J gene lost 1 base, with 11 bases spanning the gap.

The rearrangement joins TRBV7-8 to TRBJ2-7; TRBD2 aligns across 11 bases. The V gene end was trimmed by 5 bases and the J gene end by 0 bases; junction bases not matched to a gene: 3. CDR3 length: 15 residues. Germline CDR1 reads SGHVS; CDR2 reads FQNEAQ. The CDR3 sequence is CASSNTSGGSYEQYF. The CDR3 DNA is TGTGCCAGCAGCAACACTAGCGGGGGCTCCTACGAGCAGTACTTC.

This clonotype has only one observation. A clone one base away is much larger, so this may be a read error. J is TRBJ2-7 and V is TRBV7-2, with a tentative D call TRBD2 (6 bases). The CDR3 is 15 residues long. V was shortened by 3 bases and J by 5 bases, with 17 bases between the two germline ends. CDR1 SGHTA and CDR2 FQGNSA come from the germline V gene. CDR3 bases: TGTGCCAGCAGCTTTGAAGGCCTAGCGCGTGACGAGCAGTACTTC. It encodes CASSFEGLARDEQYF.

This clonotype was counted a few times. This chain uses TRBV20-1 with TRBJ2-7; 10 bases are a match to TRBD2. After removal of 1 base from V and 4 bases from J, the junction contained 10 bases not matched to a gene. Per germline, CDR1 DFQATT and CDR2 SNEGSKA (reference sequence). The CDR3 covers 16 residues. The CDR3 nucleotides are TGCAGTGCTAGAGGTGCTAGCGGGAGAGTTGGGTACGAGCAGTACTTC. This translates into CSARGASGRVGYEQYF.

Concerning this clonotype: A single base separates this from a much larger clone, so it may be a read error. CDR3 coding DNA: TGTGCCAGCAGTTGCTCGTGGGGGGCCACTGAAGCTTTCTTT. It translates to CASSCSWGATEAFF. The chain carries TRBV6-2 or TRBV6-3 and TRBJ1-1; a possible D gene is TRBD1 (6 bases). This CDR3 contains 14 residues. Germline lookup yields CDR1 MNHEY and CDR2 SVGEGT. The V gene lost 4 bases and the J gene lost 4 bases, with 13 bases spanning the gap.

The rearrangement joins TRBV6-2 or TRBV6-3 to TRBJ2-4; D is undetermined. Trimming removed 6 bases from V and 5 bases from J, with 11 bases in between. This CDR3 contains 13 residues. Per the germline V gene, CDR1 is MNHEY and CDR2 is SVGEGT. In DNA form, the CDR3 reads TGTGCCAGCAGCGCAGGCAGACAAAACATTCAGTACTTC. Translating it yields CASSAGRQNIQYF.

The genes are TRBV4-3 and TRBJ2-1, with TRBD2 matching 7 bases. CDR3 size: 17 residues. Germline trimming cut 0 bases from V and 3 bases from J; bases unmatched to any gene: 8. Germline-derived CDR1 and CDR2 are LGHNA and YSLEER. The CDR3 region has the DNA TGCGCCAGCAGCCAAGATCTCGGGGCGGGGGACTACAATGAGCAGTTCTTC. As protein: CASSQDLGAGDYNEQFF.

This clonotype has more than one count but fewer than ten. CDR3 loop: CASSYPRTNGDEQFF. The CDR3, as DNA: TGTGCCAGCAGTTACCCAAGGACTAACGGGGATGAGCAGTTCTTC. The genes are TRBV6-2 or TRBV6-3 and TRBJ2-1; D might be TRBD2 (6 bases). Germline CDR1 MNHEY, CDR2 SVGEGT. Trimming pared 2 bases from V and 8 bases from J, leaving 16 bases between. This CDR3 is 15 amino acids long.

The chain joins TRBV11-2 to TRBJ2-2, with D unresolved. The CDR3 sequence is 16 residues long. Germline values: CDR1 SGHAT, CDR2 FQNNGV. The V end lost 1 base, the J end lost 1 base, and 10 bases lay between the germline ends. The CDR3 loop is CASSLGWAWNTGELFF. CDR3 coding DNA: TGTGCCAGCAGCTTAGGATGGGCGTGGAACACCGGGGAGCTGTTTTTT.

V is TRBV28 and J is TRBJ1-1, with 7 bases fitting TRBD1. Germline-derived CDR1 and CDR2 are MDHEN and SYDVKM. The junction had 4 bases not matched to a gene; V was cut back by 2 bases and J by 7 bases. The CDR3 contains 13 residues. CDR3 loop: CASSLNQGVEAFF. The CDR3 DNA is TGTGCCAGCAGTTTAAATCAGGGGGTTGAAGCTTTCTTT.

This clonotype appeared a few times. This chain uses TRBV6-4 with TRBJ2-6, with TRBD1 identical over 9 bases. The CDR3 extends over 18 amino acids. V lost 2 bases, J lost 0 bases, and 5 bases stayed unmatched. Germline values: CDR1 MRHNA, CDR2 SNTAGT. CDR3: CASSDRDRVRSGANVLTF. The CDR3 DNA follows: TGTGCCAGCAGTGACAGGGACAGGGTGCGCTCTGGGGCCAACGTCCTGACTTTC.

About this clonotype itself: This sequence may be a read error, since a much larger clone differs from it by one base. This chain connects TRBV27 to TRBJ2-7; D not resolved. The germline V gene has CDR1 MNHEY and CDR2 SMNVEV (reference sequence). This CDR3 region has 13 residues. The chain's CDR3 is CASSAAAFYEQNF. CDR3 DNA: TGTGCCAGCAGTGCCGCGGCATTCTACGAGCAGAACTTC.

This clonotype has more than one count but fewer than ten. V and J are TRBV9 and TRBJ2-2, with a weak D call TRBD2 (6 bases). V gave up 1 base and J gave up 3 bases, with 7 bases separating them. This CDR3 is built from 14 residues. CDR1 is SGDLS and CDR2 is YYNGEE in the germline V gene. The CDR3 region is CASSVIADTGELFF. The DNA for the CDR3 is TGTGCCAGCAGCGTAATAGCGGACACCGGGGAGCTGTTTTTT.

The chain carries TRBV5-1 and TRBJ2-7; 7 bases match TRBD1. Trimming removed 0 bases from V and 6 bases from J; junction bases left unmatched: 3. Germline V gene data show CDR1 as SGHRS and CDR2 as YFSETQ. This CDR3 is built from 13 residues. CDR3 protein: CASSLDRGCEQYF. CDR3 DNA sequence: TGCGCCAGCAGCTTGGACAGGGGTTGCGAGCAGTACTTC.

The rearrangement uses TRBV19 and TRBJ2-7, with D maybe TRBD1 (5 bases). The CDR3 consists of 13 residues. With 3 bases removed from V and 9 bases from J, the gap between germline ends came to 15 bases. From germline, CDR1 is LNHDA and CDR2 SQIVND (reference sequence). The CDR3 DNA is TGTGCCAGTAGTATGTCTGCCCTGACAGTGCAGTACTTC. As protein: CASSMSALTVQYF.

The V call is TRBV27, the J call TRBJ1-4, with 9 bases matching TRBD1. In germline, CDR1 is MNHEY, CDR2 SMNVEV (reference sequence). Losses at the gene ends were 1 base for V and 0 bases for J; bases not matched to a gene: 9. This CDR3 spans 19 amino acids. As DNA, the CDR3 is TGTGCCAGCAGTTTATATGGCGGACAGGGGATTGCAACTAATGAAAAACTGTTTTTT. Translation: CASSLYGGQGIATNEKLFF.

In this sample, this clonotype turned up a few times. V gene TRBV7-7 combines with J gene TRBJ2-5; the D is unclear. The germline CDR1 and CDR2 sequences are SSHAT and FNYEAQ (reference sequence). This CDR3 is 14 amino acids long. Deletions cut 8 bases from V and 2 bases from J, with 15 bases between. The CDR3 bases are TGTGCCAGCCAGTCGGGCGGCGCGCAAGAGACCCAGTACTTC. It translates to CASQSGGAQETQYF.